This TCR beta chain was observed in a study of cytomegalovirus exposure and HLA in healthy donors. Whole-study findings and limits: As a later analysis showed, several of the most significant clusters appeared to be linked to common viral pathogens. For TCR beta chains, V- and J-gene trimming was later linked to a missense DCLRE1C variant.

All the people who gave samples were healthy bone marrow donors. The CDR3 is made up of 14 amino acids. Germline CDR1 and CDR2: SGHDN and FVKESK. The J segment lost 2 bases and the V segment lost 1 base, leaving 0 bases of the junction unmatched. PCR amplification relied on 60 Vbeta primers (plus 13 Jbeta primers). In the original processing: A later analysis tallied 80 million or so unique TCR beta chains, around 12 million of them shared. Only in-frame clones appear in the TCRdb table, and some are missing; sequencing was by immunoSEQ multiplex PCR. The DNA gave D and trimming, while V, J and clone size come from that table. There are 120,000 to 150,000 clones in the sample; about 76% occur only once, and about 3.8% lies in the top ten. As regards this clone: Its antigen is unidentified.

The sequence was obtained from a man younger than 30 in good health and CMV-seronegative. The V gene is TRBV14, the J gene TRBJ2-7; 9 nucleotides match TRBD1. The sample was PBMCs. The CDR3 nucleotides are TGTGCCAGCAGCCAAGGGACAGGGGCCTACGAGCAGTACTTC. Encoded protein: CASSQGTGAYEQYF.